The next 17 T cell receptor beta chains were all read from a single sample in a study of T cell repertoires in cytomegalovirus infection. TCRdb called the reads again in MiXCR, with one record for every CDR3 protein. The sample has 310,000 or so distinct CDR3 sequences, around 9.6% seen once. Source material: PBMCs. These receptor sequences come from a human donor in good health (CMV status not recorded). Some clones in this sample may be carry-over from other donors' samples.

In this sample, this clonotype turned up a few times. This chain uses TRBV2 with TRBJ2-1; D is possibly TRBD1 (5 bases). The CDR3 covers 12 residues. The V and J ends lost 7 bases and 2 bases respectively, with 6 bases between them. Germline V CDR1 and CDR2: SNHLY, FYNNEI. DNA for the CDR3: TGTGCCAGCACGGACACCTACAATGAGCAGTTCTTC. Encoded protein: CASTDTYNEQFF.

This clonotype was recorded many times. This sequence joins TRBV20-1 and TRBJ2-5, with D possibly TRBD1 on 6 matching bases. There are 14 residues in the CDR3. Germline V gene sequence: CDR1 DFQATT, CDR2 SNEGSKA (reference sequence). V was cut by 6 bases and J by 4 bases, with 18 bases left in between. The CDR3 here is CSAGPTGSTETQYF. As DNA, the CDR3 is TGCAGTGCGGGCCCCACAGGGTCCACAGAGACCCAGTACTTC.

Ten or more counts support this clonotype. The chain couples TRBV9 to TRBJ1-1, with D possibly matching TRBD1 (5 bases). Trimming pared 3 bases from V and 4 bases from J, leaving 7 bases between. The CDR3 is 12 amino acids. Germline V CDR1 and CDR2: SGDLS, YYNGEE. CDR3 coding DNA: TGTGCCAGCAGCGCAGGGTCCACTGAAGCTTTCTTT. Translating gives CASSAGSTEAFF.

This clonotype was seen at least ten times. The V call is TRBV29-1, the J call TRBJ1-1, with D possibly matching TRBD1 (6 bases). This CDR3 is built from 15 residues. Per the germline V gene, CDR1 is SQVTM and CDR2 is ANQGSEA. The ends were cut back, 4 bases at V and 1 base at J, with 16 bases in the middle. CDR3 nucleotides: TGCAGCGTTGCCGTAATGGGGGCACAGAACACTGAAGCTTTCTTT. This codes for CSVAVMGAQNTEAFF.

On this clonotype: At one end, the junction sequence differs from germline, possibly due to a read error. The chain joins TRBV6-1 to TRBJ1-1; D might be TRBD1 (6 bases). Germline loops: CDR1 MNHNS, CDR2 SASEGT. This CDR3 contains 17 residues. CDR3: CASSSCERGWVNTEALF. CDR3 nucleotide sequence: TGCGCCAGCAGTTCTTGCGAGAGGGGGTGGGTGAACACAGAAGCTTTATTT.

This chain links TRBV3-1 with TRBJ2-3; no clear D. CDR3 length: 13 amino acids. Germline assignment: CDR1 LGHDT and CDR2 YNNKEL (reference sequence). With 1 base removed from V and 2 bases from J, the gap between germline ends came to 4 bases. The CDR3 sequence: CASSQAVTDTQYF. CDR3 DNA: TGTGCCAGCAGCCAAGCGGTCACAGATACGCAGTATTTT.

There are many counts of this clonotype. V and J are TRBV27 and TRBJ2-6; D unresolved. CDR1 is MNHEY and CDR2 is SMNVEV in the germline V gene (reference sequence). The length of the CDR3 is 15 residues. Trimming removed 2 bases at V and 0 bases at J, with 5 bases between. The CDR3 sequence: CASSLAFSGANVLTF. CDR3 coding DNA: TGTGCCAGCAGTTTAGCCTTCTCTGGGGCCAACGTCCTGACTTTC. Complete variable domain (other parts from reference TRBV27 and TRBJ2-6): EAQVTQNPRYLITVTGKKLTVTCSQNMNHEYMSWYRQDPGLGLRQIYYSMNVEVTDKGDVPEGYKVSRKEKRNFPLILESPSPNQTSLYFCASSLAFSGANVLTFGAGSRLTVL.

This clonotype was picked up many times. The J gene is TRBJ1-1, the V gene TRBV12-3 or TRBV12-4, with a weak D call TRBD1 (5 bases). Trimming removed 3 bases from V and 1 base from J, with 12 bases in between. The CDR3 consists of 15 residues. Here the CDR3 DNA reads TGTGCCAGCAGTTTCGGTGGGGCAACGAACACTGAAGCTTTCTTT. It specifies CASSFGGATNTEAFF.

This clonotype has ten or more counts. The V gene is TRBV12-3 or TRBV12-4, the J gene TRBJ1-5, with D unclear. V shed 7 bases and J shed 7 bases, with 14 bases lying between them. The length of the CDR3 is 13 residues. CDR3 sequence reads: CASTFSGGQPQHF. The CDR3 DNA follows: TGTGCCAGCACCTTTTCCGGAGGCCAGCCCCAGCATTTT.

This clonotype was seen ten or more times. The rearrangement links TRBV28 to TRBJ1-1; the D gene is possibly TRBD1 (5 bases). The V gene lost 0 bases and the J gene lost 5 bases, with 13 bases spanning the gap. CDR1 is MDHEN, CDR2 SYDVKM, per germline. This CDR3 comprises 15 residues. CDR3 nucleotide sequence: TGTGCCAGCAGTTTATGGGGGGATCCGGGGACTGAAGCTTTCTTT. This encodes CASSLWGDPGTEAFF.

This clonotype was counted ten times or more. The chain links TRBV12-3 or TRBV12-4 to TRBJ2-1, with no clear D. The CDR3 sequence is 15 residues long. V lost 7 bases and J lost 7, with 20 bases in between. The CDR3 DNA reads as TGTGCCAGCACCCCCGGGTGCAGTCTCCGAAATGAGCAGTTCTTC. Its translation is CASTPGCSLRNEQFF.

The V and J genes are TRBV2 and TRBJ2-3; TRBD2 matches at 9 bases. The V gene end was trimmed by 6 bases and the J gene end by 3 bases; junction bases not matched to a gene: 4. The CDR3 spans 14 residues. Germline-derived CDR1 and CDR2 are SNHLY and FYNNEI. The CDR3 DNA follows: TGTGCCAGCAGGCGGGGGGGCCGTACAGATACGCAGTATTTT. This sequence encodes CASRRGGRTDTQYF. The complete variable domain, with remaining parts taken from reference TRBV2 and TRBJ2-3, reads EPEVTQTPSHQVTQMGQEVILRCVPISNHLYFYWYRQILGQKVEFLVSFYNNEISEKSEIFDDQFSVERPDGSNFTLKIRSTKLEDSAMYFCASRRGGRTDTQYFGPGTRLTVL.

This clonotype was seen only a few times. The chain recombines TRBV3-1 with TRBJ1-5, with D maybe TRBD1 (6 bases). V was clipped by 1 base and J by 5 bases, with 9 bases between them. Germline lookup yields CDR1 LGHDT and CDR2 YNNKEL (reference sequence). CDR3 size: 14 residues. CDR3 in amino acids: CASSQVGGYQPQHF. CDR3 sequence (DNA): TGTGCCAGCAGCCAAGTGGGGGGCTATCAGCCCCAGCATTTT.

This clonotype has at least ten counts. The J gene is TRBJ2-5, the V gene TRBV7-2; 14 bases agree with TRBD2. Germline CDR1 SGHTA, CDR2 FQGNSA. With V trimmed by 1 base and J by 4 bases, 14 bases remained unmatched. The CDR3 is made up of 20 amino acids. The CDR3 loop is CASSLGHLGLAGGLGETQYF. CDR3 nucleotide sequence: TGTGCCAGCAGCTTAGGACACCTCGGACTAGCGGGGGGCCTCGGAGAGACCCAGTACTTC.

This clonotype was seen ten or more times. The rearrangement joins TRBV7-9 to TRBJ1-1, with a possible D match to TRBD1 (5 bases). Between the trimmed V and J ends, which lost 1 base and 9 bases, there was a span of 12 bases. Germline V gene lookup returns CDR1 SEHNR and CDR2 FQNEAQ (reference sequence). The CDR3 is made up of 13 amino acids. The CDR3, as DNA: TGTGCCAGCAGCTTAGGGGGCCGGACAAAAGCTTTCTTT. As protein: CASSLGGRTKAFF. Full variable domain (missing parts from reference TRBV7-9 and TRBJ1-1): DTGVSQNPRHKITKRGQNVTFRCDPISEHNRLYWYRQTLGQGPEFLTYFQNEAQLEKSRLLSDRFSAERPKGSFSTLEIQRTEQGDSAMYLCASSLGGRTKAFFGQGTRLTVV.

This clonotype was seen more than once but under ten times. This chain links TRBV5-1 with TRBJ1-6; D is perhaps TRBD1 (6 bases). The germline V gene has CDR1 SGHRS and CDR2 YFSETQ. The CDR3 is 16 amino acids. V was shortened by 1 base and J by 13 bases, with 21 bases between the two germline ends. The CDR3 sequence is CASSLQGMRRDTPLHF. Written as DNA, the CDR3 is TGCGCCAGCAGCTTGCAGGGGATGCGTCGAGATACGCCCCTCCACTTT.

Many counts were recorded for this clonotype. The V gene is TRBV11-3, the J gene TRBJ2-1; the D gene is possibly TRBD1 (5 bases). Germline lookup yields CDR1 SGHNT and CDR2 YENEEA. The CDR3 sequence is 12 residues long. Trimming cost V 5 bases and J 8 bases, with 10 bases left between them. CDR3 DNA: TGTGCCAGCAGCGCCCAGGGTGATGAGCAGTTCTTC. Translation: CASSAQGDEQFF.